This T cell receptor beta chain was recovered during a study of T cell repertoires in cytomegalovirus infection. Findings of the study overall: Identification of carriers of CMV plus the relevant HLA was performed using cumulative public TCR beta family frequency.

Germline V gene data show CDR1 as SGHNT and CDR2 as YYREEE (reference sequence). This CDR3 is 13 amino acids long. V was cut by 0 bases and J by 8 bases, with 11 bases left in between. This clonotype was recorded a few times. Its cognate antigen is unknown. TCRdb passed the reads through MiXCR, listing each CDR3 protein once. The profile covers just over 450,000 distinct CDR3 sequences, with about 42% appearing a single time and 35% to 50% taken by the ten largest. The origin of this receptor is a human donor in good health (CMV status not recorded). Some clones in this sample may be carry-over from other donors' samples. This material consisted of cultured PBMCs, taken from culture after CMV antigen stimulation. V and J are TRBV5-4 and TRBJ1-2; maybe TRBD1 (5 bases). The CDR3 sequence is CASSLDGARGYTF. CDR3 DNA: TGTGCCAGCAGCTTGGATGGGGCGCGAGGCTACACCTTC.